This T cell receptor (beta chain) was retrieved from a study of blood T cell repertoires in COVID-19. Germline assignment: CDR1 SGHRS and CDR2 YFSETQ. The CDR3 loop spans 13 amino acids. V lost 0 bases and J 13 bases, leaving 16 bases between the germline ends. This clone is a singleton in its sample. As processed by the authors: Quantification of nucleated cells was approximated via reference gene primer amplification. Sequenced by immunoSEQ multiplex PCR; TCRdb stores in-frame clones only, minus some. The V and J calls and clone size come from that table; D and trimming were worked out from the DNA. The sample shows over 250,000 clones, around 89% of them seen only once.

What was sequenced was peripheral blood. The origin of this receptor is a man aged 55 to 69 who had recovered from COVID-19. This chain uses TRBV5-1 with TRBJ1-1; D unclear. CDR3 DNA: TGCGCCAGCAGCTTGGACTGGGGAGGTGGTGGTTTCTTT. Its translation: CASSLDWGGGGFF.